These 6 T cell receptor beta chains were sequenced from one sample in a study of blood T cell repertoires in COVID-19. TCRdb keeps only in-frame clones here, not all; method: immunoSEQ multiplex PCR. The sample has about 91,000 clones, nearly 90% seen once. The sample consisted of peripheral blood. These TCRs come from a man between 65 and 85 years old with acute or convalescent COVID-19.

This clone was counted only a few times. This sequence joins TRBV6-1 and TRBJ2-7; TRBD2 is a possible D gene (5 bases). V was shortened by 1 base and J by 2 bases, with 12 bases between the two germline ends. The germline gives CDR1 MNHNS, CDR2 SASEGT. This CDR3 comprises 15 residues. In DNA form, the CDR3 reads TGTGCCAGCAGTGAAGTCTACGAGGGAGCCTACGAGCAGTACTTC. It specifies CASSEVYEGAYEQYF.

Ten or more counts support this clone. This sequence joins TRBV10-2 and TRBJ1-5; D is perhaps TRBD1 (5 bases). The CDR3 consists of 13 residues. Germline lookup yields CDR1 WSHSY and CDR2 SAAADI. Trimming cost V 5 bases and J 4 bases, with 9 bases left between them. This CDR3 reads CASSPGMNQPQHF. The CDR3 DNA sequence: TGCGCCAGCAGTCCAGGGATGAATCAGCCCCAGCATTTT.

The chain carries TRBV2 and TRBJ2-7; 10 bases are a match to TRBD1. The germline CDR1 and CDR2 sequences are SNHLY and FYNNEI. The V segment lost 6 bases and the J segment 4 bases; nucleotides outside the gene matches: 12. The CDR3 is made up of 16 amino acids. The CDR3 region is CASRAGTGERAYEQYV. The CDR3, as DNA: TGTGCCAGCAGGGCCGGGACAGGGGAAAGAGCTTACGAGCAGTACGTC.

This CDR3 is CASSLWSGQGVNEKLFF. CDR3 bases: TGTGCCAGCAGTTTATGGAGTGGGCAGGGCGTTAATGAAAAACTGTTTTTT. The chain combines TRBV28 with TRBJ1-4; D perhaps matches TRBD1 (5 bases). This CDR3 is 17 amino acids long. Germline-derived CDR1 and CDR2 are MDHEN and SYDVKM. V lost 0 bases and J lost 4, with 15 bases in between.

In this sample, this clone turned up once. The chain has TRBV27 and TRBJ2-1; the D gene is possibly TRBD1 (6 bases). CDR3 size: 14 residues. Deletions cut 4 bases from V and 2 bases from J, with 9 bases between. The germline CDR1 and CDR2 sequences are MNHEY and SMNVEV (reference sequence). The CDR3 loop reads CASSWQGTYNEQFF. In DNA form, the CDR3 reads TGTGCCAGCAGTTGGCAGGGGACCTACAATGAGCAGTTCTTC.

The rearrangement joins TRBV19 to TRBJ1-1; 7 positions agree with TRBD1. The CDR3 spans 14 residues. The trim removed 4 bases at V and 6 bases at J, leaving 8 bases unmatched. Germline loops: CDR1 LNHDA, CDR2 SQIVND (reference sequence). The CDR3 loop is CASSTPERGPEAFF. The CDR3 nucleotides are TGTGCCAGTAGTACCCCCGAGAGGGGGCCTGAAGCTTTCTTT.